This T cell receptor (beta chain) was obtained from a study of cytotoxic CD8 clonotypes in ibrutinib-treated CLL. Findings of the study overall: Relative to age-matched healthy donors, clonality at baseline was higher, and it tracked circulating CD8+ T-cell counts.

This clone was counted a single time. Antigen unknown. Measured with immunoSEQ multiplex PCR; TCRdb has only the in-frame clones, and not every one. The sample has approximately 350,000 clones, roughly 67% seen once. V lost 5 bases and J lost 5; bases outside the gene matches: 4. Looked up from germline, CDR1 is SGHVS and CDR2 is FQNEAQ. The CDR3 covers 13 residues. The sequences come from PBMCs, collected after 36 months of ibrutinib treatment. The chain employs TRBV7-8 and TRBJ1-2, with 8 bases that match TRBD1. The TCR was taken from a human donor with chronic lymphocytic leukemia. The CDR3 sequence: CASSRDRSYGYTF. CDR3 coding DNA: TGTGCCAGCAGCCGGGACAGGTCATATGGCTACACCTTC.